These 11 T cell receptor beta chains were all obtained from the same sample, sequenced in a study of T cell repertoires in cytomegalovirus infection. In TCRdb, the reads were re-called with MiXCR into one record per CDR3 protein. This sample has 65,000 to 90,000 distinct CDR3 sequences, with 4% found just once. The sample comprised PBMCs. The receptors stem from a human donor in good health (CMV status not recorded). Some clones in this sample may be carry-over from other donors' samples.

This clonotype was recorded at least ten times. J is TRBJ1-1 and V is TRBV7-2; D is undetermined. Germline V gene data show CDR1 as SGHTA and CDR2 as FQGNSA. V dropped 3 bases and J dropped 1 base, with 6 bases sitting between them. This CDR3 is 13 amino acids long. As DNA, the CDR3 is TGTGCCAGCAGCTTGGGAGCGAACACTGAAGCTTTCTTT. This codes for CASSLGANTEAFF.

This clonotype was observed at least ten times. The rearrangement links TRBV20-1 to TRBJ2-2; 9 nucleotides agree with TRBD2. The germline V gene encodes CDR1 DFQATT and CDR2 SNEGSKA (reference sequence). CDR3 length equals 16 residues. V lost 3 bases, J lost 6 bases, and 11 bases stayed unmatched. The CDR3 loop is CSARRVAGVGAGELFF. Written as DNA, the CDR3 is TGCAGTGCTAGGCGAGTAGCGGGAGTCGGGGCCGGGGAGCTGTTTTTT.

Ten or more counts support this clonotype. The chain couples TRBV12-3 or TRBV12-4 to TRBJ1-5; possible D gene TRBD1, 5 bases. The V gene lost 4 bases and the J gene lost 12 bases, with 13 bases spanning the gap. The CDR3 totals 12 residues. CDR3 residues: CASSSLGGIQHF. The CDR3, as DNA: TGTGCCAGCAGTTCCCTCGGGGGGATCCAGCATTTT.

This clonotype has a handful of counts. The rearrangement uses TRBV7-9 and TRBJ2-1, with 11 nucleotides matching TRBD2. V lost 1 base and J lost 6; bases outside the gene matches: 2. CDR1 is SEHNR and CDR2 is FQNEAQ in the germline V gene (reference sequence). This CDR3 region has 15 residues. As DNA, the CDR3 is TGTGCCAGCAGCTTAGGACTAGCGGGGCTCAATGAGCAGTTCTTC. It is translated as CASSLGLAGLNEQFF.

This clonotype was recorded many times. This chain joins TRBV7-8 and TRBJ1-5; D is undetermined. Trimming left V 1 base short and J 13 bases short, with 11 bases between. In germline, CDR1 is SGHVS, CDR2 FQNEAQ. This CDR3 spans 12 amino acids. The CDR3 is CASSLGKETQHF. Here the CDR3 DNA reads TGTGCCAGCAGCTTAGGCAAGGAGACTCAGCATTTT.

This clonotype was recorded many times. This sequence joins TRBV20-1 and TRBJ2-5, with 9 positions matching TRBD2. Trimming cost V 3 bases and J 5 bases; bases outside gene matches: 4. CDR1 DFQATT and CDR2 SNEGSKA come from the germline V gene (reference sequence). CDR3 length: 13 residues. The CDR3 DNA follows: TGCAGTGCTAGTCGGCTAGCGGGGGAGACCCAGTACTTC. Its protein product is CSASRLAGETQYF.

In its sample, this clonotype was seen many times. This sequence joins TRBV7-2 and TRBJ1-5, with D hard to call. Germline CDR1 is SGHTA and CDR2 is FQGNSA. The CDR3 runs 13 residues. V was shortened by 3 bases and J by 5 bases, with 8 bases between the two germline ends. CDR3: CASSLDLDQPQHF. Written as DNA, the CDR3 is TGTGCCAGCAGCTTGGATCTCGATCAGCCCCAGCATTTT. Together with reference TRBV7-2 and TRBJ1-5, the CDR3 gives the full variable domain: GAGVSQSPSNKVTEKGKDVELRCDPISGHTALYWYRQSLGQGLEFLIYFQGNSAPDKSGLPSDRFSAERTGGSVSTLTIQRTQQEDSAVYLCASSLDLDQPQHFGDGTRLSIL.

This clonotype was found many times. The CDR3 DNA reads TGTGCCAGCAGCTTCCTGACTAGCGAGCAGTACTTC. Translated: CASSFLTSEQYF. This chain links TRBV7-2 with TRBJ2-7; D possibly corresponds to TRBD2 (6 bases). CDR3 length: 12 amino acids. CDR1 and CDR2 (germline): SGHTA, FQGNSA. V was shortened by 3 bases and J by 6 bases, with 9 bases between the two germline ends.

This clonotype showed up many times. V and J are TRBV11-1 and TRBJ2-1; TRBD2 matches at 10 bases. V shed 4 bases, J shed 4 bases, and the junction held 4 bases outside the gene matches. This CDR3 is 15 amino acids long. Germline loops: CDR1 SGHAT, CDR2 FQDESV (reference sequence). In DNA, the CDR3 is TGTGCCAGCAGCTGGGGGACTAGCGTATACAATGAGCAGTTCTTC. Its translation is CASSWGTSVYNEQFF.

This clonotype was picked up many times. The CDR3 sequence: CASSLGPQTDTQYF. CDR3 nucleotides: TGTGCCAGCAGCTTGGGACCTCAGACCGATACGCAGTATTTT. V usage is TRBV7-3 and J usage is TRBJ2-3; D is tentatively TRBD1 or TRBD2 (5 bases each). The length of the CDR3 is 14 residues. V gave up 3 bases and J gave up 6 bases, with 13 bases separating them. Germline V gives CDR1 SGHTA, CDR2 FQGTGA. Complete variable domain (other parts from reference TRBV7-3 and TRBJ2-3): GAGVSQTPSNKVTEKGKYVELRCDPISGHTALYWYRQSLGQGPEFLIYFQGTGAADDSGLPNDRFFAVRPEGSVSTLKIQRTERGDSAVYLCASSLGPQTDTQYFGPGTRLTVL.

At least ten counts were recorded for this clonotype. The rearrangement links TRBV7-2 to TRBJ2-3; D ambiguous. CDR3 length equals 15 residues. The germline V gene has CDR1 SGHTA and CDR2 FQGNSA. V lost 4 bases, J lost 0 bases, and 11 bases lay in between. The DNA of the CDR3 is TGTGCCAGCAGCTCTAGGACGTTCAGCACAGATACGCAGTATTTT. It is translated as CASSSRTFSTDTQYF. The full variable domain, with the rest looked up from reference TRBV7-2 and TRBJ2-3, is GAGVSQSPSNKVTEKGKDVELRCDPISGHTALYWYRQSLGQGLEFLIYFQGNSAPDKSGLPSDRFSAERTGGSVSTLTIQRTQQEDSAVYLCASSSRTFSTDTQYFGPGTRLTVL.